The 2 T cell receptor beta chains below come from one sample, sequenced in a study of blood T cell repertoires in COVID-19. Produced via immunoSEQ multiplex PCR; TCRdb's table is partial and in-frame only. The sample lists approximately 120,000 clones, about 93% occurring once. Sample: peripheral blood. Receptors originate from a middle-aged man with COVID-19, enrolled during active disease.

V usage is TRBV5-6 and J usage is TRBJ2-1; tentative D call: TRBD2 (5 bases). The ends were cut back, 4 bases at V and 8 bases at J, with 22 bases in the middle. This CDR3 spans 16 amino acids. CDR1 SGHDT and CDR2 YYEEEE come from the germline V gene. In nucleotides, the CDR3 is TGTGCCAGCAGCCCCCTCGGGGAGCAGATTTTCGATGAGCAGTTCTTC. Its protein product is CASSPLGEQIFDEQFF.

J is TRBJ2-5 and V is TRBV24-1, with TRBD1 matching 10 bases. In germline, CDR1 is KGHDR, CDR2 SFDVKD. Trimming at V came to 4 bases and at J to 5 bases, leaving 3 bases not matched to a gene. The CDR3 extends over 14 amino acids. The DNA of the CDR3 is TGTGCCACCAGTGAACCGGACAGGGGGGAGACCCAGTACTTC. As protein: CATSEPDRGETQYF.